The source of this TCR beta chain is a study of T cell repertoires in cytomegalovirus infection (dated by TCRdb to between 2018 and 2021). Notes on the research overall: Alongside well-studied HLA-B-restricted epitopes, the peptide stimulations were aimed at recently identified HLA-C-restricted CMV epitopes, whose presentation resists viral immunomodulation. Donor HLA type was relevant to the analysis, because carriage of CMV infection together with the matching HLA type was indicated by public TCR beta signatures. Overall study results and their limits: Cumulative frequency of public TCR beta family members discriminated carriers of CMV infection plus the relevant HLA type in this cohort and an independent roughly 330-donor cohort. In the ex vivo response, HLA-C-restricted CMV-specific TCR beta clonotypes were dominant, and in two of eight donors the single most frequent clonotype came from this HLA-C-restricted group.

In the paper's terms, the treatment or condition label means: in vitro stimulation with specific CMV peptide epitopes to enrich CMV-specific T cells. Sequencing was performed on an Illumina HiSeq 1500. The public reads were quality trimmed at Q25 with fastp and then assembled into clones with MiXCR by TCRdb, keeping productive beta chains. Each CDR3 protein appears once, grouped with its most common genes and DNA. The sample yields roughly 310,000 distinct CDR3 sequences; 25% to 35% were counted once. The ten biggest clones cover 20% of the sample. Sequences LNHDA (CDR1) and SQIVND (CDR2) are obtained from the germline V gene (reference sequence). The CDR3 holds 15 amino acids from the cysteine to the phenylalanine. The sequence is cut down to CDR3 DNA, 45 bases in frame from base 1. The V end loses 6 bases and the J end loses 3 bases, and a stretch of 16 bases separates them. In regard to this clonotype: What this receptor recognizes is not known. Base-call qualities are not available, and no considerably larger clone is one nucleotide away.

The chain employs TRBV19 and TRBJ2-3; the D segment cannot be called with confidence. This clonotype was obtained from a human donor in good health (CMV status not recorded). Some clones in this sample may be carry-over from other donors' samples. This specimen consisted of cultured PBMCs, obtained from culture after CMV antigen stimulation. The nucleotide sequence reads TGTGCCAGTAGCCCAGGCGGCGCCGCGACAGATACGCAGTATTTT. This is translated as CASSPGGAATDTQYF. With the portions outside the CDR3 filled from the reference TRBV19 and TRBJ2-3 genes, the complete variable region becomes DGGITQSPKYLFRKEGQNVTLSCEQNLNHDAMYWYRQDPGQGLRLIYYSQIVNDFQKGDIAEGYSVSREKKESFPLTVTSAQKNPTAFYLCASSPGGAATDTQYFGPGTRLTVL.